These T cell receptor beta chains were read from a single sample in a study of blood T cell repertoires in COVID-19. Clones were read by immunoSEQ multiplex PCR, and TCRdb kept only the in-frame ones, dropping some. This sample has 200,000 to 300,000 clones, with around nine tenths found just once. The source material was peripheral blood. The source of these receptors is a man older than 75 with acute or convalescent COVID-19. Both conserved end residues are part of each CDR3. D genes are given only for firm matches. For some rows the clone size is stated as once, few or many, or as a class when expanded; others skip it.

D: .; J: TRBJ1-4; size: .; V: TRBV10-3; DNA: TGTGCCATCAGAAATCGACACGCGATGGGTGAAAAACTGTTTTTT; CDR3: CAIRNRHAMGEKLFF
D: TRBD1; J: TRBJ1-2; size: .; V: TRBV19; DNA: TGTGCCAGTAACATACAGGGGACTTACACCTTC; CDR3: CASNIQGTYTF
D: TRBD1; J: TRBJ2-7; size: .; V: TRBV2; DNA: TGTGCCAGCAGCAGACAGGGGGCGAGAACAGCGGAGTACTTC; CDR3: CASSRQGARTAEYF
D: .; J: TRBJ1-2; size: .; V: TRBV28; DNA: TGTGCCAGCAGTTTGGCAGGGGCTAACTATGGCTACACCTTC; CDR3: CASSLAGANYGYTF
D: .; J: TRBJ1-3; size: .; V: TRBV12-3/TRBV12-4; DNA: TGTGCCAGCAGTTTTAGAGGAAACACCATATATTTT; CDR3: CASSFRGNTIYF
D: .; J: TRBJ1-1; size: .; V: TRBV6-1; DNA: TGTGCCAGCAGTGAACTTGGACAGAGCACTGAAGCTTTCTTT; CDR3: CASSELGQSTEAFF
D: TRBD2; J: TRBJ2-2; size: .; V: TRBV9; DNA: TGTGCCAGCAGCGTCCTAGCGGGAGGGACATTCACCGGGGAGCTGTTTTTT; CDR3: CASSVLAGGTFTGELFF
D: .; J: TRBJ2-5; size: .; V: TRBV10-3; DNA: TGTGCCATCAGTGTAGGAGAGCGAGAGACCCAGTACTTC; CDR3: CAISVGERETQYF
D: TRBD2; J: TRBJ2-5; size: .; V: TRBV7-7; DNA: TGTGCCAGCAGCAAAAGCGGGGGGGCCCCAGAGACCCAGTACTTC; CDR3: CASSKSGGAPETQYF
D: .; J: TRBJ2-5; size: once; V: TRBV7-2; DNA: TGTGCCAGCAGCTTAACAGGTAGCGGAGAGGCGGAGACCCAGTACTTC; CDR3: CASSLTGSGEAETQYF
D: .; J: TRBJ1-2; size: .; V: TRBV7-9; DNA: TGTGCCAGCAGCTTTGAGGTCTTCGTGTCGGGCTATGGCTACACCTTC; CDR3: CASSFEVFVSGYGYTF
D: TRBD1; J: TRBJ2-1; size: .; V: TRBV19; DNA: TGTGCCAGTAGTATAGGGCGAGGGGACAGGGCCTACAATGAGCAGTTCTTC; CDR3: CASSIGRGDRAYNEQFF
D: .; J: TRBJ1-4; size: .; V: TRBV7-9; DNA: TGTGCCAGCAGATTAACAGGCGGCGAGGATGAAAAACTGTTTTTT; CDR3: CASRLTGGEDEKLFF
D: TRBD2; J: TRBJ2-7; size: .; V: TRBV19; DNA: TGTGCCAGTAGCGGTGGAGCGGGAGATCCCGAGCAGTACTTC; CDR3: CASSGGAGDPEQYF
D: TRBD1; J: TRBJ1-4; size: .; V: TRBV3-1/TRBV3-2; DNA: TGTGCCAGCAGCCTTCAACTCCGGACAGGGACCCCCAATGAAAAACTGTTTTTT; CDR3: CASSLQLRTGTPNEKLFF
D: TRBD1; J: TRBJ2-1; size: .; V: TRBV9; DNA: TGTGCCAGCAGCGAGGGGACAGGGGGCTATAATGAGCAGTTCTTC; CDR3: CASSEGTGGYNEQFF
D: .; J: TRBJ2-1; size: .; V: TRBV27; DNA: TGTGCCAGCAGTTTAAGAGCGATGAGCTCCTACAATGAGCAGTTCTTC; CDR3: CASSLRAMSSYNEQFF
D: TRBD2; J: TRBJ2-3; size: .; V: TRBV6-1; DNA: TGTGCCAGCAGTGGACGACTAGCGGGGGAGGTAGATACGCAGTATTTT; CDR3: CASSGRLAGEVDTQYF
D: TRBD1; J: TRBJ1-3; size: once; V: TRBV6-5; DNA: TGTGCCAGCAGTTACTCCGGGACAGCCGGGAACACCATATATTTT; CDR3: CASSYSGTAGNTIYF
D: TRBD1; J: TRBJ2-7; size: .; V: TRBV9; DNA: TGTGCCAGCAGCGTAGGTGGGAGGACAGGGGGCTCCGAGCAGTACTTC; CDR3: CASSVGGRTGGSEQYF
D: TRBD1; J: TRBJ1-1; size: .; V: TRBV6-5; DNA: TGTGCCAGCAGTTACCTCCCCGGGACAGGGAACACTGAAGCTTTCTTT; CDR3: CASSYLPGTGNTEAFF
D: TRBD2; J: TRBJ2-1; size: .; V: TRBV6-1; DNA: TGTGCCAGCACCCCAGCGGGGGCCTACAATGAGCAGTTCTTC; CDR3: CASTPAGAYNEQFF
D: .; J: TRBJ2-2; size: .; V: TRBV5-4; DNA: TGTGCCAGCAGCTTCATCGGTAACACCGGGGAGCTGTTTTTT; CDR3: CASSFIGNTGELFF
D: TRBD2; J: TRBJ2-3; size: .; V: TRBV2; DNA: TGTGCCAGCAGTAGCGGGACTAGCGAGGCAGATACGCAGTATTTT; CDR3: CASSSGTSEADTQYF
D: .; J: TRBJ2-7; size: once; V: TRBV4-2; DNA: TGTGCCGTGCGATATTCTCCGGACAGAGCCTACGAGCAGTACTTC; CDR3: CAVRYSPDRAYEQYF
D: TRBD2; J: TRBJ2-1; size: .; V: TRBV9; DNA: TGTGCCAGCAGCCCCGGACTAGCGGAGTACAATGAGCAGTTCTTC; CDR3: CASSPGLAEYNEQFF
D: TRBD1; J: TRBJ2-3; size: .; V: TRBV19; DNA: TGTGCCAGTAGTAACCGGGACAGGGTTAACACAGATACGCAGTATTTT; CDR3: CASSNRDRVNTDTQYF
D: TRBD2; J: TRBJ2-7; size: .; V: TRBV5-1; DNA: TGCGCCAGCAGCTCCGGGACTAGCGGGTACGAGCAGTACTTC; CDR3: CASSSGTSGYEQYF
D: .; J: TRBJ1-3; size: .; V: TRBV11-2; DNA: TGTGCCAGCGGGGTTGAGGGTTTCTCTGGAAACACCATATATTTT; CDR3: CASGVEGFSGNTIYF
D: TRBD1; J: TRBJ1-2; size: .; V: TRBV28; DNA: TGTGCCAGCAGAAGATCCGGGACAGTCTATGGCTACACCTTC; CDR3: CASRRSGTVYGYTF
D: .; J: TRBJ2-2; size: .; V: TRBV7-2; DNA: TGTGCCAGCAGCTTAGTTGGACAACTGAACACCGGGGAGCTGTTTTTT; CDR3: CASSLVGQLNTGELFF
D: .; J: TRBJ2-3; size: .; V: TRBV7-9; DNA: TGTGCCAGCAGACAGATGACAGATACGCAGTATTTT; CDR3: CASRQMTDTQYF
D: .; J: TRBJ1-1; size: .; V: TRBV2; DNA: TGTGCCAGCAGGGCCCGACTGGCAGTGAACACTGAAGCTTTCTTT; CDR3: CASRARLAVNTEAFF
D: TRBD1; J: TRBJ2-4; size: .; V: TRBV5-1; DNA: TGCGCCAGCAGCTTGGGAGTGGGACAGGGGATGGACATTCAGTACTTC; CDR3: CASSLGVGQGMDIQYF